The 18 T cell receptor beta chains below were found in one sample sequenced in a study of cytomegalovirus exposure and HLA in healthy donors. PCR amplification relied on 60 Vbeta primers (plus 13 Jbeta primers). Clones were read by immunoSEQ multiplex PCR, and TCRdb kept only the in-frame ones, dropping some. This table holds 150,000 to 200,000 clones, 75% to 80% found once. The sample comprised PBMCs. The receptors here all came from a man in his fifties or sixties in good health and CMV-seropositive.

The chain is built from TRBV5-6 and TRBJ1-1; 8 nucleotides line up with TRBD1. The V gene end was trimmed by 6 bases and the J gene end by 1 base; junction bases not matched to a gene: 5. Germline assignment: CDR1 SGHDT and CDR2 YYEEEE. The CDR3 sequence is 14 residues long. The CDR3 reads CASTFGTGNTEAFF. The CDR3 DNA sequence: TGTGCCAGCACCTTCGGGACAGGGAACACTGAAGCTTTCTTT.

This clone was seen more than once but under ten times. The chain combines TRBV5-6 with TRBJ2-7; 9 bases map to TRBD1. Germline V gene data show CDR1 as SGHDT and CDR2 as YYEEEE. J lost 1 base, V lost 4 bases, and 6 bases had no gene match. The CDR3 runs to 15 residues. For the CDR3, the DNA is TGTGCCAGCAGCCCGGGACAGGGTAGGTCCTACGAGCAGTACGTC. As protein: CASSPGQGRSYEQYV.

V usage is TRBV28 and J usage is TRBJ2-1, with D perhaps matching TRBD1 (6 bases). CDR1 MDHEN and CDR2 SYDVKM come from the germline V gene. The CDR3 is 13 residues long. V was pared by 5 bases and J by 6 bases, with 11 bases between. CDR3 in amino acids: CASSTGQRNEQFF. CDR3 nucleotide sequence: TGTGCCAGCAGTACCGGACAGCGCAATGAGCAGTTCTTC.

The chain carries TRBV4-1 and TRBJ1-4; 8 nucleotides agree with TRBD1. CDR3 length equals 16 residues. Germline V lookup: CDR1 MGHRA, CDR2 YSYEKL. Trimming cost V 2 bases and J 3 bases; bases outside gene matches: 5. The CDR3 loop reads CASSQIQGGANEKLFF. The CDR3 DNA reads TGCGCCAGCAGCCAAATACAGGGGGGAGCTAATGAAAAACTGTTTTTT.

This chain's CDR3 is CASSPRTNHLTDTQYF. The CDR3 coding sequence is TGTGCCAGCAGCCCCCGGACTAACCATCTCACAGATACGCAGTATTTT. The chain employs TRBV5-4 and TRBJ2-3, with a weak D call TRBD2 (6 bases). The V gene's germline CDR1 is SGHNT and CDR2 YYREEE (reference sequence). The CDR3 spans 16 residues. V shed 4 bases and J shed 2 bases, with 17 bases lying between them.

This rearrangement joins TRBV6-1 to TRBJ2-3, with 8 positions matching TRBD1. This CDR3 has 15 amino acids. V shed 6 bases, J shed 3 bases, and the junction held 8 bases outside the gene matches. CDR1 and CDR2 from the germline V gene are MNHNS and SASEGT. The CDR3 spells CASSDPQGVTDTQYF. DNA of the CDR3: TGTGCCAGCAGCGACCCACAGGGGGTAACAGATACGCAGTATTTT.

The chain is built from TRBV13 and TRBJ1-1; a weak D match, TRBD1 (6 bases). The V gene's germline CDR1 is PRHDT and CDR2 FYEKMQ (reference sequence). This CDR3 has 12 amino acids. The V and J ends lost 1 base and 10 bases respectively, with 10 bases between them. The CDR3 spells CASSLAGGRAFF. CDR3 sequence (DNA): TGTGCCAGCAGCTTAGCCGGGGGGCGAGCTTTCTTT.

This chain uses TRBV6-6 with TRBJ1-3; perhaps TRBD1 as D (5 bases). The CDR3 spans 14 residues. V dropped 8 bases and J dropped 0 bases, with 11 bases sitting between them. Germline CDR1 and CDR2: MNHNY and SVGAGI (reference sequence). The CDR3 loop is CASVPGGSGNTIYF. CDR3 nucleotide sequence: TGTGCCAGCGTCCCCGGGGGCTCTGGAAACACCATATATTTT.

The CDR3 nucleotides read TGTGCCAGCAGCCAGACAGGGACTAATGAAAAACTGTTTTTT. Amino acid sequence: CASSQTGTNEKLFF. V gene TRBV5-6 combines with J gene TRBJ1-4; the match to TRBD1 covers 7 bases. V dropped 4 bases and J dropped 2; count of bases not matched to a gene: 2. CDR3 length: 14 residues. Germline V gene data show CDR1 as SGHDT and CDR2 as YYEEEE.

The rearrangement links TRBV7-6 to TRBJ1-6; 7 nucleotides agree with TRBD1. Per germline, CDR1 SGHVS and CDR2 FNYEAQ. The ends lost 2 bases at V and 3 bases at J; junction bases unmatched: 10. The CDR3 is made up of 18 amino acids. CDR3 residues: CASSLFSQGGGYNSPLHF. The CDR3 DNA follows: TGTGCCAGCAGCTTATTTAGTCAGGGGGGCGGCTATAATTCACCCCTCCACTTT.

The V and J genes are TRBV6-1 and TRBJ1-2; perhaps TRBD1 as D (5 bases). The V and J ends lost 10 bases and 5 bases respectively, with 14 bases between them. The CDR3 is 12 residues long. Germline V gene sequence: CDR1 MNHNS, CDR2 SASEGT. CDR3 sequence: CATRTDTYGYTF. DNA of the CDR3: TGTGCCACCCGGACGGACACGTATGGCTACACCTTC.

CDR3 in amino acids: CASRQRTSYNSPLHF. In DNA, the CDR3 is TGTGCCAGCAGACAGCGGACCTCCTATAATTCACCCCTCCACTTT. The genes are TRBV2 and TRBJ1-6, with D hard to call. Germline values: CDR1 SNHLY, CDR2 FYNNEI. The CDR3 spans 15 residues. The ends were cut back, 6 bases at V and 0 bases at J, with 9 bases in the middle.

J is TRBJ2-1 and V is TRBV27; 12 nucleotides match TRBD2. This CDR3 has 16 residues. The trim removed 4 bases at V and 4 bases at J, leaving 5 bases unmatched. CDR1 is MNHEY and CDR2 is SMNVEV in the germline V gene (reference sequence). This CDR3 reads CASSWLTSGGYNEQFF. The CDR3 region has the DNA TGTGCCAGCAGTTGGCTGACTAGCGGGGGATACAATGAGCAGTTCTTC.

This sequence joins TRBV20-1 and TRBJ1-1; no definite D call. This CDR3 comprises 11 residues. Trimming stripped 2 bases from V and 4 bases from J, with 5 bases between. The germline CDR1 and CDR2 sequences are DFQATT and SNEGSKA (reference sequence). CDR3 sequence: CSARRSTEAFF. The CDR3 coding sequence is TGCAGTGCTAGAAGGAGCACTGAAGCTTTCTTT.

The chain couples TRBV7-9 to TRBJ2-7, with 7 bases fitting TRBD1. There are 15 residues in the CDR3. V trimming: 6 bases; J trimming: 0 bases; junction bases outside the gene matches: 8. Germline V gene sequence: CDR1 SEHNR, CDR2 FQNEAQ (reference sequence). The CDR3 sequence: CASSNTGTDSYEQYV. The DNA of the CDR3 is TGTGCCAGCAGTAACACCGGGACAGACTCCTACGAGCAGTACGTC.

This clone was observed a few times. The genes are TRBV18 and TRBJ1-1; 7 bases map to TRBD1. The CDR3 covers 16 residues. Germline assignment: CDR1 KGHSH and CDR2 LQKENI. The V and J ends lost 0 bases and 0 bases, in that order; junction bases with no gene match: 4. The CDR3 region has the DNA TGTGCCAGCTCACCACCGCTAGGGGGCGTGAACACTGAAGCTTTCTTT. Its translation: CASSPPLGGVNTEAFF.

The chain carries TRBV12-2 and TRBJ1-2; the listed D gene, TRBD1, was not tested against the DNA. TRBV12-2 is labeled a pseudogene. The CDR3 loop spans 15 amino acids. The CDR3 loop reads CASRLRLGQGHGYTF. As DNA, the CDR3 is TGTGCAAGTCGCTTAAGATTAGGACAGGGTCATGGCTACACCTTC.

The gene calls are TRBV5-6 and TRBJ2-7; 9 positions match TRBD1. Trimming cost V 2 bases and J 8 bases; bases outside gene matches: 2. Germline values: CDR1 SGHDT, CDR2 YYEEEE. The CDR3 runs 12 residues. CDR3 sequence (DNA): TGTGCCAGCAGCTTCGGACAGGGGAAGCAGTACTTC. Its translation: CASSFGQGKQYF.